This T cell receptor (beta chain) emerged from a study of blood T cell repertoires in COVID-19. For the study at large: Whether acute or convalescent, the COVID-19 samples came from the United States, Italy and Spain. T cells, B-cell-depleted T cells, or PBMCs supplied cDNA or gDNA.

As processed by the authors: Using reference gene primer amplification, nucleated cell counts were estimated. Sequencing was performed with immunoSEQ multiplex PCR; in TCRdb, only in-frame clones are kept and a portion is missing. The V and J calls and clone size were taken over from that table, and D and trimming were inferred from the DNA. This table holds roughly 190,000 clones, over 75% found once. The germline V and J ends were trimmed by 1 base and 1 base, with 7 bases remaining between them. The CDR3 runs to 15 residues. The V gene's germline CDR1 is SGHTA and CDR2 FQGNSA. The sequence derives from a woman between 40 and 55 years old who had recovered from COVID-19. The material sequenced was peripheral blood. The chain employs TRBV7-2 and TRBJ2-2, with D perhaps TRBD1 (6 bases). As DNA, the CDR3 is TGTGCCAGCAGCTTAGGACAGGTGAACACCGGGGAGCTGTTTTTT. This encodes CASSLGQVNTGELFF.